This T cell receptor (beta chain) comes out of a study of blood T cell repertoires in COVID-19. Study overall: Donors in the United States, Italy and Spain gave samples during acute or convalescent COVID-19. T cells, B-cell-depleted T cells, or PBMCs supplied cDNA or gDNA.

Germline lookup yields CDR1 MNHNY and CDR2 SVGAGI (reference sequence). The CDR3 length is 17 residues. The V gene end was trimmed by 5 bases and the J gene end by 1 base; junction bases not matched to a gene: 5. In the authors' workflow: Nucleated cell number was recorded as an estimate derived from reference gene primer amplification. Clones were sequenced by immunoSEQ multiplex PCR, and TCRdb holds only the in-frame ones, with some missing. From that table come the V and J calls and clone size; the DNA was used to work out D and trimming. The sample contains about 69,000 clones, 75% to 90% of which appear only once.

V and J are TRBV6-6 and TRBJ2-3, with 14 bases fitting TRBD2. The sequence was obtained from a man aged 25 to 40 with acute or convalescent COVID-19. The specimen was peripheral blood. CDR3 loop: CASSRLAGGRGTDTQYF. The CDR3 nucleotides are TGTGCCAGCAGTCGACTAGCGGGGGGGCGGGGCACAGATACGCAGTATTTT.